The rows below give T cell receptor beta chains drawn from one sample of a study of T cell repertoires in cytomegalovirus infection. These TCRs are of unknown antigen specificity. MiXCR was run by TCRdb on the reads, yielding one entry per CDR3 protein. The sample lists fewer than 200,000 distinct CDR3 sequences; about 20% were seen once. Sequenced here: CD8+ T cells from cultured PBMCs, sampled from culture after CMV antigen stimulation. The receptor source for this set is a human donor in good health (CMV status not recorded). Some clones in this sample may be carry-over from other donors' samples. Each CDR3 is given with its conserved first and last residue. The D gene is left open where the match is weak. The listing skips clone size in some rows; elsewhere it reads once, few, many or a size class.

j_call clone_size v_call d_call cdr3_aa cdr3_nt
TRBJ2-3 few TRBV27 NA CASSLSKGPDTQYF TGTGCCAGCAGTTTATCTAAGGGGCCAGATACGCAGTATTTT
TRBJ1-1 few TRBV7-2 NA CASSLGTSEAFF TGTGCCAGCAGCTTAGGGACCTCTGAAGCTTTCTTT
TRBJ1-2 few TRBV12-3/TRBV12-4 TRBD1 CASSFLLRGTVNYGYTF TGTGCCAGCAGTTTCCTTCTTAGAGGGACAGTTAACTATGGCTACACCTTC
TRBJ2-1 few TRBV12-3/TRBV12-4 TRBD2 CASSSVLRTSRSSYNEQFF TGTGCCAGCAGTTCAGTATTAAGGACTAGTCGGAGCTCCTACAATGAGCAGTTCTTC
TRBJ1-2 NA TRBV15 NA CATSRDSTYYGYTF TGTGCCACCAGCAGGGACTCCACGTACTATGGCTACACCTTC
TRBJ2-7 NA TRBV19 NA CASSISNSYEQYF TGTGCCAGTAGTATAAGTAACAGCTACGAGCAGTACTTC
TRBJ1-1 NA TRBV2 NA CASIDRNTEAFF TGTGCCAGCATTGACAGAAACACTGAAGCTTTCTTT
TRBJ1-1 few TRBV4-2 TRBD1 CASSQDYRGASEAFF TGTGCCAGCAGCCAAGATTACAGGGGCGCATCGGAAGCTTTCTTT
TRBJ2-5 NA TRBV12-3/TRBV12-4 NA CASSLFEREARETQYF TGTGCCAGCAGTTTATTTGAAAGAGAAGCGAGGGAGACCCAGTACTTC
TRBJ1-2 few TRBV15 NA CATSRGPPARDGYTF TGTGCCACCAGCAGAGGCCCCCCGGCAAGGGATGGCTACACCTTC
TRBJ1-4 NA TRBV15 NA CATSRDHGEGSEKLFF TGTGCCACCAGCAGAGATCATGGGGAAGGGAGTGAAAAACTGTTTTTT
TRBJ2-1 few TRBV7-6 NA CASSLATSTISSYNEQFF TGTGCCAGCAGCTTAGCCACCTCAACGATTAGCTCCTACAATGAGCAGTTCTTC
TRBJ2-1 few TRBV7-2 TRBD2 CASSSPTSGGAGYNEQFF TGTGCCAGCAGCTCCCCGACTAGCGGGGGGGCTGGGTACAATGAGCAGTTCTTC
TRBJ2-7 NA TRBV15 TRBD2 CATSRDAGGTYEQYF TGTGCCACCAGCAGAGATGCGGGAGGGACCTACGAGCAGTACTTC
TRBJ1-5 few TRBV7-9 TRBD1 CASSSGQDSNQPQHF TGTGCCAGCAGCTCGGGACAGGATAGCAATCAGCCCCAGCATTTT
TRBJ2-7 many TRBV29-1 NA CSVEGRTTYEQYF TGCAGCGTTGAAGGGCGGACAACCTACGAGCAGTACTTC
TRBJ1-2 NA TRBV29-1 NA CSGNYREGYTF TGCAGCGGCAACTACAGGGAGGGCTACACCTTC
TRBJ2-4 few TRBV12-3/TRBV12-4 NA CASSSSTEGDRNIQYF TGTGCCAGCAGTTCTAGCACGGAGGGAGATCGAAACATTCAGTACTTC
TRBJ1-4 few TRBV6-6 TRBD1 CASSQTGTGNHPGKLFF TGTGCCAGCAGTCAAACTGGGACAGGGAATCATCCAGGAAAACTGTTTTTT
TRBJ1-2 few TRBV20-1 NA CSASGQSYGYTF TGCAGTGCTTCCGGACAGAGCTATGGCTACACCTTC
TRBJ1-1 few TRBV11-1 NA CASSLGRGAFF TGTGCCAGCAGCTTAGGGAGGGGCGCTTTCTTT
TRBJ1-1 NA TRBV6-1 TRBD1 CASSDLDRGNVAFF TGTGCCAGCAGTGACCTGGACAGGGGGAATGTGGCTTTCTTT
TRBJ1-1 few TRBV7-2 TRBD1 CASSYGQGVNTEAFF TGTGCCAGCAGCTACGGACAGGGGGTTAACACTGAAGCTTTCTTT
TRBJ1-2 NA TRBV12-3/TRBV12-4 NA CASSLGGGGDGYTF TGTGCCAGCAGTTTAGGTGGGGGCGGGGACGGCTACACCTTC
TRBJ1-5 few TRBV7-2 NA CASSSLDSSNQPQHF TGTGCCAGCAGCTCCTTGGACAGTAGCAATCAGCCCCAGCATTTT
TRBJ1-1 few TRBV4-3 NA CASSLGLVVNTEAFF TGCGCCAGCAGCCTGGGTTTAGTAGTGAACACTGAAGCTTTCTTT
TRBJ2-5 NA TRBV6-5 TRBD1 CASSRGTGEETQYF TGTGCCAGCAGCCGCGGGACAGGAGAAGAGACCCAGTACTTC
TRBJ1-4 NA TRBV7-2 TRBD1 CASSLTGERREKLFF TGTGCCAGCAGCTTGACAGGGGAAAGGCGTGAAAAACTGTTTTTT
TRBJ2-5 few TRBV6-2/TRBV6-3 TRBD1 CASSYLGTEGETQYF TGTGCCAGCAGTTACTTGGGGACAGAGGGAGAGACCCAGTACTTC
TRBJ2-7 NA TRBV6-1 NA CASSKPQGVSYEQYF TGTGCCAGCTCCAAGCCTCAAGGGGTTTCCTACGAGCAGTACTTC
TRBJ2-1 NA TRBV6-4 TRBD1 CASSDGTGDTNEQFF TGTGCCAGCAGTGACGGGACAGGGGATACCAATGAGCAGTTCTTC
TRBJ1-5 many TRBV7-6 NA CASSLQGINQPQHF TGTGCCAGCAGCTTACAGGGGATCAATCAGCCCCAGCATTTT
TRBJ2-1 NA TRBV4-1 TRBD1 CASSPPTGGGNEQFF TGCGCCAGCAGCCCCCCGACAGGGGGGGGCAATGAGCAGTTCTTC
TRBJ2-1 few TRBV15 NA CATSSSPDSFEQFF TGTGCCACCAGCTCTTCACCGGACAGTTTCGAGCAGTTCTTC
TRBJ2-5 NA TRBV7-2 TRBD1 CASSHPDRGGRTQYF TGTGCCAGCAGCCACCCGGACAGGGGCGGTCGGACCCAGTACTTC
TRBJ1-1 NA TRBV27 NA CASSYMRGSSEAFF TGTGCCAGCAGTTATATGAGGGGAAGTTCTGAAGCTTTCTTT
TRBJ2-1 NA TRBV27 TRBD2 CASCRLADNNEQFF TGTGCCAGCTGTCGACTAGCGGACAACAATGAGCAGTTCTTC
TRBJ1-1 NA TRBV6-2/TRBV6-3 TRBD1 CASRRQGPEAFF TGTGCCAGCAGGAGACAGGGCCCTGAAGCTTTCTTT
TRBJ1-2 NA TRBV11-1 NA CASSSRANYGYTF TGTGCCAGCAGCTCGAGGGCGAACTATGGCTACACCTTC
TRBJ2-1 NA TRBV4-1 TRBD1 CASSQGQGVYNEQFF TGCGCCAGCAGCCAAGGGCAGGGGGTCTACAATGAGCAGTTCTTC
TRBJ1-2 many TRBV15 NA CATSRDQDNYGYTF TGTGCCACCAGCAGAGACCAGGACAACTATGGCTACACCTTC
TRBJ1-5 NA TRBV28 NA CASSSLEPQHF TGTGCCAGCAGTTCCCTTGAGCCCCAGCATTTT
TRBJ1-2 few TRBV27 NA CASSLGRSIYGYTF TGTGCCAGCAGTTTAGGGCGGAGTATCTATGGCTACACCTTC
TRBJ1-1 few TRBV2 TRBD1 CASSVQIGQGGNTEAFF TGTGCCAGCAGTGTTCAAATTGGACAGGGGGGGAACACTGAAGCTTTCTTT